This T cell receptor beta chain was obtained from a study of cytotoxic CD8 clonotypes in ibrutinib-treated CLL. Study at large: Outcomes included approximately 25 partial and 2 complete responses; after median about 68 months, approximately 15 stayed remitted and roughly 12 progressed.

A word on this clone: Its antigen is not identified.

Trimming removed 6 bases at V and 4 bases at J, with 22 bases between. The germline gives CDR1 SNHLY, CDR2 FYNNEI. This CDR3 comprises 16 residues. Produced via immunoSEQ multiplex PCR; TCRdb's table is partial and in-frame only. This sample has around 310,000 clones, with roughly 85% found just once. Study-wide results and limits: For progressing versus sustained-remission patients, sampling times were not the same.

This material consisted of PBMCs, taken before ibrutinib treatment. The chain has TRBV2 and TRBJ2-7; D is perhaps TRBD1 or TRBD2 (7 bases each). This receptor was identified in a human donor with chronic lymphocytic leukemia. The chain's CDR3 is CASRSRGGGRRYEQYF. The CDR3 DNA reads as TGTGCCAGCAGATCCAGAGGGGGCGGGAGAAGGTACGAGCAGTACTTC. Full variable domain (outside the CDR3, taken from reference TRBV2 and TRBJ2-7): EPEVTQTPSHQVTQMGQEVILRCVPISNHLYFYWYRQILGQKVEFLVSFYNNEISEKSEIFDDQFSVERPDGSNFTLKIRSTKLEDSAMYFCASRSRGGGRRYEQYFGPGTRLTVT.